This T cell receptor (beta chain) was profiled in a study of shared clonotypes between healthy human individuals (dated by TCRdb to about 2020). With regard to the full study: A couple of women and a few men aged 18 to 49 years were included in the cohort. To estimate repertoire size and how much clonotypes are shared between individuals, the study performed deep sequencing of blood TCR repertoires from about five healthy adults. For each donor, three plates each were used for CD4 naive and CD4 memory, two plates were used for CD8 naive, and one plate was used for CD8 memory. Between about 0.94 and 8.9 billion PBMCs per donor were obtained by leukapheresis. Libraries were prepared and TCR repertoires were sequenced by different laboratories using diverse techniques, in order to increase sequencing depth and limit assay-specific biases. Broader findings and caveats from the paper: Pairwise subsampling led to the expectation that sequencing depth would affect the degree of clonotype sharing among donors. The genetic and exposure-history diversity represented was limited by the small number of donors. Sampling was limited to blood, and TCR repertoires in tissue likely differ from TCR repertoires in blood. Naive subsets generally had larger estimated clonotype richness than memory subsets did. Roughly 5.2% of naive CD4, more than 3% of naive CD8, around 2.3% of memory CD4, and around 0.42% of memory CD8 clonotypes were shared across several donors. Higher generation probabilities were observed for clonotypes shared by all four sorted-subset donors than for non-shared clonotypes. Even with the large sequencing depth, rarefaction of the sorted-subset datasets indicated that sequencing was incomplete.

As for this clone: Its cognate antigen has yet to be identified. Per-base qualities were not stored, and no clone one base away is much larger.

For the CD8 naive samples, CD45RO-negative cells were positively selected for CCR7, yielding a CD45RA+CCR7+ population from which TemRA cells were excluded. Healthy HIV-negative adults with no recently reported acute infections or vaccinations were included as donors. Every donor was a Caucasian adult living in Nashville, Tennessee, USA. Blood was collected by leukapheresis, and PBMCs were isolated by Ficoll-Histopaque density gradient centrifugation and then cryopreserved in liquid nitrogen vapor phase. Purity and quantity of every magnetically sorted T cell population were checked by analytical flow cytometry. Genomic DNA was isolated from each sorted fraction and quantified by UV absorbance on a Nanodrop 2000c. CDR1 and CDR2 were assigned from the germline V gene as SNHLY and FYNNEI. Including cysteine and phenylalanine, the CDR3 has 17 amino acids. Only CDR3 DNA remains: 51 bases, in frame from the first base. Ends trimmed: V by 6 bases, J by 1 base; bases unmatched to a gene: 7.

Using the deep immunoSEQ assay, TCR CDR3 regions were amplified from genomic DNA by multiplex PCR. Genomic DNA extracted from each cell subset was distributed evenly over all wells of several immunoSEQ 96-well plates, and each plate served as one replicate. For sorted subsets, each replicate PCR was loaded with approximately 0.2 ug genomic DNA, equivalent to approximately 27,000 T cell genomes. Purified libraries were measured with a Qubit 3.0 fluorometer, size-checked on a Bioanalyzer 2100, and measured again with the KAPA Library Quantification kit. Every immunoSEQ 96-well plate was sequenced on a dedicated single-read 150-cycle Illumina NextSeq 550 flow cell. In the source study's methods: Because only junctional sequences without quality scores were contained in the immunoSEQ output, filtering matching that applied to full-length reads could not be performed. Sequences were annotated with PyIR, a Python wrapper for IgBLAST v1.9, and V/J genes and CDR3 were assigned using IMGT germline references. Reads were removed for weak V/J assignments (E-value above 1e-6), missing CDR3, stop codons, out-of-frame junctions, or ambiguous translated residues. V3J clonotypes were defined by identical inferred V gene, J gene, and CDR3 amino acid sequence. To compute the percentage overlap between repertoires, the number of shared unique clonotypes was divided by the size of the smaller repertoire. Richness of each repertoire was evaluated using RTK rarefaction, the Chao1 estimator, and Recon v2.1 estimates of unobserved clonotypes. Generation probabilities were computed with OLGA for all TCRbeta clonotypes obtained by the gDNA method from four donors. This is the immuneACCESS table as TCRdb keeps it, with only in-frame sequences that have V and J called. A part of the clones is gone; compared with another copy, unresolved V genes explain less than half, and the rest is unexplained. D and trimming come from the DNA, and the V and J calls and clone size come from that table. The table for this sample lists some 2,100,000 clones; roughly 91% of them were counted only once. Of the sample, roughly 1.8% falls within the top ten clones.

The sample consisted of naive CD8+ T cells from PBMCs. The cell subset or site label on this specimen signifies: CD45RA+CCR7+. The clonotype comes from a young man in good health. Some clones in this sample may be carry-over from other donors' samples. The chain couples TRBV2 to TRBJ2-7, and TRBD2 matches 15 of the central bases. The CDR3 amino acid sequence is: CASRSGLAGGKSYEQYF. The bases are TGTGCCAGCAGATCTGGACTAGCGGGAGGGAAGTCCTACGAGCAGTACTTC.